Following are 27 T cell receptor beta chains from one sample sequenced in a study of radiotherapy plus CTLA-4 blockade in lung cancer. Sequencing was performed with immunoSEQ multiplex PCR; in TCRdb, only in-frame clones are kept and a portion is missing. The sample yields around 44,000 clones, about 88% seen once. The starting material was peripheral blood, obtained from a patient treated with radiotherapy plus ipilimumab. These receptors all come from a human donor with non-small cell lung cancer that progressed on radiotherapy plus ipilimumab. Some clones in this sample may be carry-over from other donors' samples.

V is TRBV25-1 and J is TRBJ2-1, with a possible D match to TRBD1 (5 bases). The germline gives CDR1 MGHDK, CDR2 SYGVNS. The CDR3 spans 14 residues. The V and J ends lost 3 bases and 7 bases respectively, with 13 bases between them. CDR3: CASSDRVYPNEQFF. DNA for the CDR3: TGTGCCAGCAGTGACAGGGTGTACCCGAATGAGCAGTTCTTC.

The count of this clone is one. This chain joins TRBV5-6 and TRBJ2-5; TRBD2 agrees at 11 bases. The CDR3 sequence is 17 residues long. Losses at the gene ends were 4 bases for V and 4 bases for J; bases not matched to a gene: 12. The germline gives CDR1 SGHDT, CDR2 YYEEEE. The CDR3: CASSPRWGTSGRETQYF. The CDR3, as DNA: TGTGCCAGCAGCCCTCGTTGGGGGACTAGCGGTCGAGAGACCCAGTACTTC.

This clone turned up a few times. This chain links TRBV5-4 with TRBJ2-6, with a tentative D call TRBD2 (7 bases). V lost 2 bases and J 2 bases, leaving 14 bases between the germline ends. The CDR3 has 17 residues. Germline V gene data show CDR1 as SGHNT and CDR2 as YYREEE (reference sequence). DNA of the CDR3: TGTGCCAGCAGCTTAGGGGGAGGGACTGCTGGGGCCAACGTCCTGACTTTC. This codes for CASSLGGGTAGANVLTF.

CDR3 sequence: CATSRAYGGGRDEQYF. CDR3 nucleotides: TGTGCCACCAGCAGAGCCTACGGGGGCGGGAGAGACGAGCAGTACTTC. This chain connects TRBV15 to TRBJ2-7; a possible D gene is TRBD2 (7 bases). The CDR3 spans 16 residues. The V gene's germline CDR1 is LNHNV and CDR2 YYDKDF (reference sequence). The V and J ends lost 1 base and 5 bases respectively, with 18 bases between them.

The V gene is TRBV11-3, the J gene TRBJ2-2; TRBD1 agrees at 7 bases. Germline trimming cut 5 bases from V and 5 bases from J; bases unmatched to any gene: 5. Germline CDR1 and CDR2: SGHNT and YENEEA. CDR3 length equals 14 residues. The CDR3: CASSAGTETGELFF. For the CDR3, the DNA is TGTGCCAGCAGCGCAGGGACAGAAACCGGGGAGCTGTTTTTT.

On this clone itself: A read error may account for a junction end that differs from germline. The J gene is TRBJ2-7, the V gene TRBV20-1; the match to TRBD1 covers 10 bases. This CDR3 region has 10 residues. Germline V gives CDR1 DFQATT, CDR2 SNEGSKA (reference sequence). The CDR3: CSAFGTGVHF. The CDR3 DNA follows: TGCAGTGCTTTCGGGACAGGGGTTCACTTC.

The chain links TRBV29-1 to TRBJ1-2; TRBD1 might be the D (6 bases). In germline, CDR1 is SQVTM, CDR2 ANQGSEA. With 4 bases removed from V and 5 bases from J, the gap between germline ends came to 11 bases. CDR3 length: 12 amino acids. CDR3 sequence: CSVGGRGYGYTF. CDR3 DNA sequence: TGCAGCGTTGGCGGCAGGGGTTATGGCTACACCTTC.

CDR3 loop: CASSQRSGGASKNIQYF. The CDR3 DNA sequence: TGTGCCAGCAGCCAAAGGAGCGGGGGGGCGAGCAAAAACATTCAGTACTTC. The gene calls are TRBV14 and TRBJ2-4; 10 nucleotides align to TRBD2. The CDR3 is 17 amino acids. Per germline, CDR1 SGHDN and CDR2 FVKESK. Losses at the gene ends were 2 bases for V and 3 bases for J; bases not matched to a gene: 7.

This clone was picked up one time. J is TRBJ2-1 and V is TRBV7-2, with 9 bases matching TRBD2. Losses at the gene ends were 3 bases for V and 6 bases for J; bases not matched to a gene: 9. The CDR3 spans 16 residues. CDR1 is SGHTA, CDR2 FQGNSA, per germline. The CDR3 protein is CASSFMVAGVGNEQFF. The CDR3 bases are TGTGCCAGCAGCTTCATGGTAGCGGGAGTTGGCAATGAGCAGTTCTTC.

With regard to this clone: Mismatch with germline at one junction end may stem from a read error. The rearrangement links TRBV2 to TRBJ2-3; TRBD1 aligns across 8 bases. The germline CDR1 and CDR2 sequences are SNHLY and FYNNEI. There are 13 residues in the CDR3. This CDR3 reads CASSEGQGGTQYF. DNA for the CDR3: TGTGCCAGCAGCGAAGGACAGGGCGGTACGCAGTATTTT.

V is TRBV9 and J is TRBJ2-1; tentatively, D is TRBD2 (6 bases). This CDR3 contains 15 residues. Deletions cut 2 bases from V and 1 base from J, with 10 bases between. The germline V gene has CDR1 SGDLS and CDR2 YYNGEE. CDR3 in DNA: TGTGCCAGCAGCGTCCTACGGGGGTCCTACAATGAGCAGTTCTTC. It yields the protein CASSVLRGSYNEQFF.

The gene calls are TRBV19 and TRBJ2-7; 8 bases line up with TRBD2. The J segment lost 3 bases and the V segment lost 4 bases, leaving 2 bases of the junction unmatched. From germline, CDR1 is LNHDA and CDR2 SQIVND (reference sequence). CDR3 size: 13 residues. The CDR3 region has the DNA TGTGCCAGTAGTACGGGGGGGAGCTACGAGCAGTACTTC. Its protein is CASSTGGSYEQYF. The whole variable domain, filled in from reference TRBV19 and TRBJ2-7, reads DGGITQSPKYLFRKEGQNVTLSCEQNLNHDAMYWYRQDPGQGLRLIYYSQIVNDFQKGDIAEGYSVSREKKESFPLTVTSAQKNPTAFYLCASSTGGSYEQYFGPGTRLTVT.

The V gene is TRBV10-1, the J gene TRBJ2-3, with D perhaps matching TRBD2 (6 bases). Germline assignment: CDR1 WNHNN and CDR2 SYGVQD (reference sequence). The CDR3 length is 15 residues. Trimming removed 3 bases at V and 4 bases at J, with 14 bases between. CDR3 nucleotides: TGCGCCAGCAGTGATTTGCGGGGACTCGCAGATACGCAGTATTTT. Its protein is CASSDLRGLADTQYF.

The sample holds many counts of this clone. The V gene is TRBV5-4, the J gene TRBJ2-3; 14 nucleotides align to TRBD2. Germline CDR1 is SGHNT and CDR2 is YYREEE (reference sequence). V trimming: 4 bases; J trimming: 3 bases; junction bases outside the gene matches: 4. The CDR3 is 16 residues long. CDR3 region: CASSGGLAGVTDTQYF. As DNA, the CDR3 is TGTGCCAGCAGCGGGGGACTAGCGGGAGTGACAGATACGCAGTATTTT.

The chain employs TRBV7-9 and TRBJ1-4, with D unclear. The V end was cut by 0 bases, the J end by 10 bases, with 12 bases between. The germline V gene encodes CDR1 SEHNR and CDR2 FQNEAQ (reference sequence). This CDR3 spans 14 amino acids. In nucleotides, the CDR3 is TGTGCCAGCAGCTTAGCAACTAATCGGGGAAAACTGTTTTTT. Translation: CASSLATNRGKLFF.

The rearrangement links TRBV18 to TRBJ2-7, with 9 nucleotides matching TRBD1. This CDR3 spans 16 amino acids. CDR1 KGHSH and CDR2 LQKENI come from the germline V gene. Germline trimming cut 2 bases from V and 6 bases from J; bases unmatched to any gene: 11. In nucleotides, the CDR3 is TGTGCCAGCTCACCAACCGGGACAGGGTCCCTGTTCGAGCAGTACTTC. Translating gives CASSPTGTGSLFEQYF.

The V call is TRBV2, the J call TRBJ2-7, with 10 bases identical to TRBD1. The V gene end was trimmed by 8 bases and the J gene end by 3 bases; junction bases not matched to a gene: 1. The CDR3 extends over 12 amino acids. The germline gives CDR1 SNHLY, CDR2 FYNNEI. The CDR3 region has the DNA TGTGCCAGCCGGGACAGGGGCTACGAGCAGTACTTC. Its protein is CASRDRGYEQYF.

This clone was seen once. Here the CDR3 reads CASSRNGQGQETQYF. The CDR3 DNA reads TGTGCCAGCAGCCGAAATGGACAGGGGCAAGAGACCCAGTACTTC. The V and J genes are TRBV5-4 and TRBJ2-5; TRBD1 agrees at 9 bases. The CDR3 totals 15 residues. Germline trimming cut 4 bases from V and 2 bases from J; bases unmatched to any gene: 6. The germline V gene encodes CDR1 SGHNT and CDR2 YYREEE (reference sequence).

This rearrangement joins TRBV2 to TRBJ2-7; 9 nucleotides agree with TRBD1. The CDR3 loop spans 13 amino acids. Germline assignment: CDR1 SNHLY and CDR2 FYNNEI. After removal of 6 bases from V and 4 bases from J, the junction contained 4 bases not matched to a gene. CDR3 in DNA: TGTGCCAGCAGGGTCGGGACAGGGTACGAGCAGTACTTC. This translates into CASRVGTGYEQYF.

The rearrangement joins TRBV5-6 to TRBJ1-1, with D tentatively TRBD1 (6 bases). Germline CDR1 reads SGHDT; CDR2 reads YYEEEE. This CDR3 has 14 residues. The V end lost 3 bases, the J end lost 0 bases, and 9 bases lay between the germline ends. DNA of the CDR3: TGTGCCAGCAGCTGGGGACACCTGAACACTGAAGCTTTCTTT. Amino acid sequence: CASSWGHLNTEAFF.

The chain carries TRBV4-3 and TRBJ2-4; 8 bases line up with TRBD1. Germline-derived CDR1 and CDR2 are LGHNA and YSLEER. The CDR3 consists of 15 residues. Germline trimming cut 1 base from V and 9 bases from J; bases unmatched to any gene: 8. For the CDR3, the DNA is TGCGCCAGCAGCCAAGTGCTAGGGCAGGGGGCCATTCAGTACTTC. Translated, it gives CASSQVLGQGAIQYF.

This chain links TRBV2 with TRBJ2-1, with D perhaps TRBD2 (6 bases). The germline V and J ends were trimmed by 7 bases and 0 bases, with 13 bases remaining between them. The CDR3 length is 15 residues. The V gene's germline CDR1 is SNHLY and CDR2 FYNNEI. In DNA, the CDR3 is TGTGCCAGCACCCAGCGGGCCCTCTCCTACAATGAGCAGTTCTTC. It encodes CASTQRALSYNEQFF.

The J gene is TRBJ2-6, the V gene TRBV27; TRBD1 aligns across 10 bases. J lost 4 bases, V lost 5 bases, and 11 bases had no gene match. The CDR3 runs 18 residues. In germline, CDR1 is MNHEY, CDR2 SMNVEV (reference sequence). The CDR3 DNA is TGTGCCAGCAGTGCCGTTGGGACAGGGGTAGCCGGGGCCAACGTCCTGACTTTC. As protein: CASSAVGTGVAGANVLTF.

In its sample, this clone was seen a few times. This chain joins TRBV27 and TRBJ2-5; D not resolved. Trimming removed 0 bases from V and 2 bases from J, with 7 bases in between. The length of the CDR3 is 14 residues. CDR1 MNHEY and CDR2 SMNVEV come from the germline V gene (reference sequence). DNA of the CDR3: TGTGCCAGCAGTTTATCGTCAGATCAAGAGACCCAGTACTTC. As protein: CASSLSSDQETQYF.

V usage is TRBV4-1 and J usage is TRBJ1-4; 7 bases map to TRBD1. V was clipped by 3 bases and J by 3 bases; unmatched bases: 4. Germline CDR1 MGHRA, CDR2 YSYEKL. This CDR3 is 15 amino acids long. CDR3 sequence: CASSQTGRPNEKLFF. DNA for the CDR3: TGCGCCAGCAGCCAGACAGGGCGTCCTAATGAAAAACTGTTTTTT.

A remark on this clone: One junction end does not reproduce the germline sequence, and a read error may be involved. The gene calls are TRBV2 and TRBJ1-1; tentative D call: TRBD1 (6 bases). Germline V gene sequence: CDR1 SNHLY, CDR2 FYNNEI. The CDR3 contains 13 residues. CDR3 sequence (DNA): TGTGCCAGCAGTGGTACACAGGGATACGAAGCTTCCTTT. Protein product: CASSGTQGYEASF.

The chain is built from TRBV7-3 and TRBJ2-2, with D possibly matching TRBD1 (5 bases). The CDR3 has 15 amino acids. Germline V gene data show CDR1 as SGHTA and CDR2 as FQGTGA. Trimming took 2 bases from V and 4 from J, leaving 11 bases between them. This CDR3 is CASSLGRDGTGELFF. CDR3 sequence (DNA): TGTGCCAGCAGCTTAGGCAGGGATGGCACCGGGGAGCTGTTTTTT.